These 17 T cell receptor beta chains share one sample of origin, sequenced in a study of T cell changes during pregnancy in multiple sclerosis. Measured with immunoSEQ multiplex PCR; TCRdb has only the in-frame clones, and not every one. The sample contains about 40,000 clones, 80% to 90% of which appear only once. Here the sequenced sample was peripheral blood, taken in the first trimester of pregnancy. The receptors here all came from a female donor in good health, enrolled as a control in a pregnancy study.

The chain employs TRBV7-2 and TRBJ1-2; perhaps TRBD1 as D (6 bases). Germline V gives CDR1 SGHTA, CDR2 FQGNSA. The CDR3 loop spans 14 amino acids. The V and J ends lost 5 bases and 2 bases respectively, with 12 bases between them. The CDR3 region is CASSAFTGNYGYTF. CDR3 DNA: TGTGCCAGCAGCGCGTTTACAGGGAACTATGGCTACACCTTC. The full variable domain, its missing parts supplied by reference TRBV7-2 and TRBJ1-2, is GAGVSQSPSNKVTEKGKDVELRCDPISGHTALYWYRQSLGQGLEFLIYFQGNSAPDKSGLPSDRFSAERTGGSVSTLTIQRTQQEDSAVYLCASSAFTGNYGYTFGSGTRLTVV.

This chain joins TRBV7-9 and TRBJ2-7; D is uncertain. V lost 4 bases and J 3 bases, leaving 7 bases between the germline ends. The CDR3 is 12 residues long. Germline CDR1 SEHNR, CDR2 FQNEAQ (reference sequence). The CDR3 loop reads CASSSRIYEQYF. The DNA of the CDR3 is TGTGCCAGCAGCTCCAGGATCTACGAGCAGTACTTC.

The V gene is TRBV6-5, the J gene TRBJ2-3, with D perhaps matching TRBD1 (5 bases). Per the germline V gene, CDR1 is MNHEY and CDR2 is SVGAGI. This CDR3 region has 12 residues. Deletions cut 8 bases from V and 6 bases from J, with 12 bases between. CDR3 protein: CASSRQGDTQYF. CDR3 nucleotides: TGTGCCAGCTCCCGCCAGGGCGATACGCAGTATTTT.

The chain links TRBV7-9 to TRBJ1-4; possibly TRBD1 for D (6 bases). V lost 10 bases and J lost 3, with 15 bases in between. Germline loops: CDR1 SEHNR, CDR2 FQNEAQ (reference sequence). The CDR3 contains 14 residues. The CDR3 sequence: CATRGGGANEKLFF. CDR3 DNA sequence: TGTGCCACTAGGGGGGGCGGCGCTAATGAAAAACTGTTTTTT.

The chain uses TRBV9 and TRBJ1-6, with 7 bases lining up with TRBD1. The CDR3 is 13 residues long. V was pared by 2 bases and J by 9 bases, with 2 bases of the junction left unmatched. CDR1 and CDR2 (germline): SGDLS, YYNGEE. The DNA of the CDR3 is TGTGCCAGCAGCGTGGGGACAGCTTCACCCCTCCACTTT. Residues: CASSVGTASPLHF.

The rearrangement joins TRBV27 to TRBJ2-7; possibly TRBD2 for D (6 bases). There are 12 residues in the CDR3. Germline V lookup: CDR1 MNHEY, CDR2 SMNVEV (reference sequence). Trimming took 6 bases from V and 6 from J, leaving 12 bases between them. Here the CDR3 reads CASRKTSGEQYF. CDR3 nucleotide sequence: TGTGCCAGCAGGAAGACTAGTGGCGAGCAGTACTTC.

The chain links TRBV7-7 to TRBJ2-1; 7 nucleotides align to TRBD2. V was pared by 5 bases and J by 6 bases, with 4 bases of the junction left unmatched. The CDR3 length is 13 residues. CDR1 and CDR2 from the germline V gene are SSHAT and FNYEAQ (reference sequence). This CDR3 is CASSPGRANEQFF. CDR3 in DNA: TGTGCCAGCAGCCCAGGGAGGGCCAATGAGCAGTTCTTC. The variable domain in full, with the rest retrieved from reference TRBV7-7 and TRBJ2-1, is GAGVSQSPRYKVTKRGQDVTLRCDPISSHATLYWYQQALGQGPEFLTYFNYEAQPDKSGLPSDRFSAERPEGSISTLTIQRTEQRDSAMYRCASSPGRANEQFFGPGTRLTVL.

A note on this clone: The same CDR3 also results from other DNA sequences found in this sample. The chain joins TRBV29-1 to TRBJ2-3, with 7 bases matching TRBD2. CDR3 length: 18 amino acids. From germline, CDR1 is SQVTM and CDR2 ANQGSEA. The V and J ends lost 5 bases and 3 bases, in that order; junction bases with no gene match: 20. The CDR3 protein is CSVSLGLAAPWGTDTQYF. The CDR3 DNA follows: TGCAGCGTTTCCCTCGGGCTAGCGGCGCCCTGGGGGACAGATACGCAGTATTTT.

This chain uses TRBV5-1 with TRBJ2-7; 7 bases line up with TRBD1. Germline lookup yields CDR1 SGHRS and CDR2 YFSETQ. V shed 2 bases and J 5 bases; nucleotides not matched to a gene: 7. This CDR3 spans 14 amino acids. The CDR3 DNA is TGCGCCAGCAGCTTTCCGAACAGGGGCCACGAGCAGTACTTC. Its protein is CASSFPNRGHEQYF.

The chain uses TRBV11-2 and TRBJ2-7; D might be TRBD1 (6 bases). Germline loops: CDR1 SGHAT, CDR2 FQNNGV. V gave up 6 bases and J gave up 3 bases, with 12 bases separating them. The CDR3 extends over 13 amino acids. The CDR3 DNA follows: TGTGCCAGCAGTCCTACAGGGATCTACGAGCAGTACTTC. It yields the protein CASSPTGIYEQYF.

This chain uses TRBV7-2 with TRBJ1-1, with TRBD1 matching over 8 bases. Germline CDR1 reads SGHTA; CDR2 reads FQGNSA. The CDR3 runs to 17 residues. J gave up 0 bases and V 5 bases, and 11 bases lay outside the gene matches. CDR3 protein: CASSPLTRQGLNTEAFF. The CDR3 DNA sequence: TGTGCCAGCAGCCCCCTCACCCGACAGGGGCTGAACACTGAAGCTTTCTTT. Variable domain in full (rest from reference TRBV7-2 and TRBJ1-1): GAGVSQSPSNKVTEKGKDVELRCDPISGHTALYWYRQSLGQGLEFLIYFQGNSAPDKSGLPSDRFSAERTGGSVSTLTIQRTQQEDSAVYLCASSPLTRQGLNTEAFFGQGTRLTVV.

The CDR3: CASSVSSPGQGGNTIYF. The CDR3 nucleotides are TGTGCCAGCAGCGTCTCCTCGCCGGGACAGGGAGGAAACACCATATATTTT. This chain uses TRBV9 with TRBJ1-3, with 9 bases aligning to TRBD1. CDR1 SGDLS and CDR2 YYNGEE come from the germline V gene. V shed 2 bases, J shed 4 bases, and the junction held 10 bases outside the gene matches. This CDR3 has 17 amino acids.

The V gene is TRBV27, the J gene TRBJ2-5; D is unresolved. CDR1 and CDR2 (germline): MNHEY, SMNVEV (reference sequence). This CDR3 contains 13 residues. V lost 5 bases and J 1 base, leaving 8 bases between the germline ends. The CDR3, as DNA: TGTGCCAGCAGTCGGGTGGTCCAAGAGACCCAGTACTTC. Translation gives CASSRVVQETQYF.

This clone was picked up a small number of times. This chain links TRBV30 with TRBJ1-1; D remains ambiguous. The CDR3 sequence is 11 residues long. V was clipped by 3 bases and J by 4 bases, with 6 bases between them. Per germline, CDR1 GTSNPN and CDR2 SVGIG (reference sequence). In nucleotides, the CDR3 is TGTGCCTGGAGCCGGAGCACTGAAGCTTTCTTT. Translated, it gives CAWSRSTEAFF.

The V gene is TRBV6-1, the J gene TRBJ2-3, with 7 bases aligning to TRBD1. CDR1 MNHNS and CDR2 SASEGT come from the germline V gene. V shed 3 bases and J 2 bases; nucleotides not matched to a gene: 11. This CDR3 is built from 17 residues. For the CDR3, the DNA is TGTGCCAGCAGTGAGCCACAGGGGATTTATTCCACAGATACGCAGTATTTT. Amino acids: CASSEPQGIYSTDTQYF.

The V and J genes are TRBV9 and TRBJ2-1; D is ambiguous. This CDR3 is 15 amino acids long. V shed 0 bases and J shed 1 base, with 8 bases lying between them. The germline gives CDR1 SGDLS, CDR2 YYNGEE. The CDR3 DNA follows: TGTGCCAGCAGCGTAGGGGTGAGGTCCTACAATGAGCAGTTCTTC. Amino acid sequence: CASSVGVRSYNEQFF.

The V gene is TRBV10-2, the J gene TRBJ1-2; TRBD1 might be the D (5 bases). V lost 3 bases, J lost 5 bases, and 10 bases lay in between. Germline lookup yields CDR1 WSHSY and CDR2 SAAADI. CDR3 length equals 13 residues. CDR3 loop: CASSDQGGYGYTF. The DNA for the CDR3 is TGCGCCAGCAGTGACCAGGGCGGATATGGCTACACCTTC.